These 17 T cell receptor beta chains were sequenced from one sample in a study of blood T cells in healthy people across ages. Sample-barcoded 5' priming and a J-beta primer mix drove a second PCR of roughly 6 to 12 cycles. TCRdb re-called the 5' RACE reads with MiXCR, one entry per CDR3 protein. The sample carries roughly 410,000 distinct CDR3 sequences, about 55% recorded once. Sequenced input: blood. These receptors all come from a man aged 55 to 70 in good health.

The V gene is TRBV27, the J gene TRBJ2-7, with D tentatively TRBD1 or TRBD2 (5 bases each). The CDR3 runs 15 residues. V was cut by 3 bases and J by 3 bases, with 15 bases left in between. The germline V gene has CDR1 MNHEY and CDR2 SMNVEV (reference sequence). The CDR3 coding sequence is TGTGCCAGCAGTTTTAAGTGGACGGGACGCTACGAGCAGTACTTC. Its translation is CASSFKWTGRYEQYF.

In its sample, this clonotype was seen many times. The chain combines TRBV7-2 with TRBJ2-3; perhaps TRBD2 as D (5 bases). Germline assignment: CDR1 SGHTA and CDR2 FQGNSA. The CDR3 consists of 15 residues. V lost 7 bases and J lost 2, with 16 bases in between. The CDR3 here is CASTPGLMTTDTQYF. The CDR3 nucleotides read TGTGCCAGCACCCCAGGACTGATGACCACAGATACGCAGTATTTT.

V usage is TRBV20-1 and J usage is TRBJ2-7; 9 bases line up with TRBD2. The CDR3 covers 15 residues. The junction had 5 bases not matched to a gene; V was cut back by 2 bases and J by 0 bases. Germline V gene sequence: CDR1 DFQATT, CDR2 SNEGSKA (reference sequence). CDR3 sequence: CSARRAGGDSYEQYF. The DNA for the CDR3 is TGCAGTGCTAGAAGAGCGGGGGGCGACTCCTACGAGCAGTACTTC.

The J gene is TRBJ1-2, the V gene TRBV11-2, with D perhaps TRBD1 (5 bases). Germline loops: CDR1 SGHAT, CDR2 FQNNGV. V lost 3 bases and J 8 bases, leaving 19 bases between the germline ends. The CDR3 sequence is 15 residues long. The CDR3 DNA is TGTGCCAGCAGCTTCCCCGAAGATGGGACGGAGGGCTACACCTTC. As protein: CASSFPEDGTEGYTF.

V usage is TRBV7-2 and J usage is TRBJ2-3; TRBD2 matches 7 bases. Trimming removed 2 bases from V and 2 bases from J; junction bases left unmatched: 7. The CDR3 covers 16 residues. Germline-derived CDR1 and CDR2 are SGHTA and FQGNSA. The CDR3 coding sequence is TGTGCCAGCAGCTTATTGCTAGCGGTGACCACAGATACGCAGTATTTT. It specifies CASSLLLAVTTDTQYF.

The J gene is TRBJ2-3, the V gene TRBV2, with 11 bases identical to TRBD1. The CDR3 consists of 16 residues. Germline V gene lookup returns CDR1 SNHLY and CDR2 FYNNEI. With 4 bases clipped from V and 5 bases from J, the junction kept 8 bases outside the gene matches. The CDR3 nucleotides are TGTGCCAGCAGTGGGTGGACAGGGGGCGCCGGAGATACGCAGTATTTT. It codes for CASSGWTGGAGDTQYF. Filled out from reference TRBV2 and TRBJ2-3, the complete variable domain reads EPEVTQTPSHQVTQMGQEVILRCVPISNHLYFYWYRQILGQKVEFLVSFYNNEISEKSEIFDDQFSVERPDGSNFTLKIRSTKLEDSAMYFCASSGWTGGAGDTQYFGPGTRLTVL.

The J gene is TRBJ2-1, the V gene TRBV6-2 or TRBV6-3; no firm D call. Trimming stripped 3 bases from V and 4 bases from J, with 4 bases between. Germline V gene lookup returns CDR1 MNHEY and CDR2 SVGEGT. There are 12 residues in the CDR3. The CDR3 sequence: CASSYLYNEQFF. The CDR3 bases are TGTGCCAGCAGTTATCTGTACAATGAGCAGTTCTTC.

This clonotype was recorded a few times. The chain is built from TRBV4-3 and TRBJ2-5, with D possibly being TRBD1 (5 bases). CDR1 LGHNA and CDR2 YSLEER come from the germline V gene. This CDR3 has 14 amino acids. Trimming removed 2 bases at V and 0 bases at J, with 7 bases between. The CDR3 DNA sequence: TGCGCCAGCAGCCAACTGACAGACCAAGAGACCCAGTACTTC. This sequence encodes CASSQLTDQETQYF.

The V call is TRBV29-1, the J call TRBJ1-4; D ambiguous. The CDR3 spans 13 residues. Trimming shortened V by 6 bases and J by 8 bases, and 16 bases separated the two germline ends. From germline, CDR1 is SQVTM and CDR2 ANQGSEA. CDR3 sequence (DNA): TGCAGCGTGGGAGGTCTGGACTTCGAAAAACTGTTTTTT. Translated, it gives CSVGGLDFEKLFF.

The chain recombines TRBV20-1 with TRBJ2-5, with 9 bases identical to TRBD1. The V segment lost 6 bases and the J segment 5 bases; nucleotides outside the gene matches: 4. The CDR3 has 12 amino acids. CDR1 is DFQATT and CDR2 is SNEGSKA in the germline V gene (reference sequence). CDR3 sequence reads: CSALGTGETQYF. CDR3 sequence (DNA): TGCAGTGCCCTTGGGACAGGGGAGACCCAGTACTTC.

This clonotype was seen only a few times. The chain is built from TRBV5-4 and TRBJ1-2, with a weak D call TRBD1 (5 bases). Germline CDR1 SGHNT, CDR2 YYREEE (reference sequence). The CDR3 loop spans 15 amino acids. Trimming left V 4 bases short and J 3 bases short, with 16 bases between. CDR3 nucleotide sequence: TGTGCCAGCAGCATGGGAGAGGGACGTGACTATGGCTACACCTTC. Translated: CASSMGEGRDYGYTF.

This rearrangement joins TRBV7-2 to TRBJ2-5; a possible D gene is TRBD2 (7 bases). Trimming removed 7 bases from V and 9 bases from J, with 24 bases in between. Germline CDR1 and CDR2: SGHTA and FQGNSA. The CDR3 spans 15 residues. The CDR3 sequence: CASTPGASGPQAQYF. As DNA, the CDR3 is TGTGCCAGCACCCCAGGGGCTAGCGGTCCCCAGGCCCAGTACTTC.

This clonotype was counted only a few times. The chain joins TRBV25-1 to TRBJ1-2; D remains unclear. CDR1 is MGHDK and CDR2 is SYGVNS in the germline V gene. V was cut by 4 bases and J by 3 bases, with 6 bases left in between. This CDR3 is built from 12 residues. The CDR3 bases are TGTGCCAGCAGTGTACAAGACTATGGCTACACCTTC. Translating it yields CASSVQDYGYTF.

The rearrangement links TRBV11-2 to TRBJ1-2; the D gene is possibly TRBD1 (5 bases). The CDR3 has 17 amino acids. The germline V gene encodes CDR1 SGHAT and CDR2 FQNNGV. Trimming pared 2 bases from V and 3 bases from J, leaving 19 bases between. The CDR3 coding sequence is TGTGCCAGCAGCTTAACCTTTGTGAGGGGAGCGGACTATGGCTACACCTTC. Its protein product is CASSLTFVRGADYGYTF.

The rearrangement links TRBV20-1 to TRBJ2-1; D unclear. The germline gives CDR1 DFQATT, CDR2 SNEGSKA (reference sequence). Between the trimmed V and J ends, which lost 4 bases and 12 bases, there was a span of 13 bases. The length of the CDR3 is 11 residues. The CDR3 loop is CSATDSSWQFF. The DNA of the CDR3 is TGCAGTGCTACTGACTCCTCGTGGCAGTTCTTC.

The rearrangement joins TRBV20-1 to TRBJ2-1; perhaps TRBD2 as D (6 bases). Germline-derived CDR1 and CDR2 are DFQATT and SNEGSKA (reference sequence). This CDR3 contains 14 residues. V was shortened by 4 bases and J by 7 bases, with 17 bases between the two germline ends. In DNA, the CDR3 is TGCAGTGCTACGGACCCCCTTGGGGGGAATGAGCAGTTCTTC. It yields the protein CSATDPLGGNEQFF.

This clonotype has a handful of counts. The chain is built from TRBV20-1 and TRBJ2-1; 10 nucleotides match TRBD2. The CDR3 length is 13 residues. Per germline, CDR1 DFQATT and CDR2 SNEGSKA (reference sequence). V shed 7 bases and J 9 bases; nucleotides not matched to a gene: 9. Written as DNA, the CDR3 is TGCAGTGTCCCTCCTAGCGGGAGTAGTGAGCAGTTCTTC. Its protein is CSVPPSGSSEQFF.